Listed here are 9 T cell receptor beta chains from one sample, sequenced in a study of blood T cell repertoires in COVID-19. Repertoires were generated with immunoSEQ multiplex PCR, while TCRdb's copy carries only in-frame clones and drops some. The sample includes 95,000 to 150,000 clones, roughly 84% of them seen just once. Sequenced sample: PBMCs or T cells enriched from blood (not recorded which). Receptors originate from a woman in her thirties who had recovered from COVID-19.

This chain links TRBV7-3 with TRBJ2-5; perhaps TRBD1 as D (5 bases). Germline CDR1 reads SGHTA; CDR2 reads FQGTGA. The CDR3 contains 15 residues. Trimming removed 8 bases from V and 2 bases from J, with 18 bases in between. The CDR3 bases are TGTGCCAGCCAAAGGGGTTTCGGAGTACAAGAGACCCAGTACTTC. Its translation: CASQRGFGVQETQYF.

This clone was detected a few times. The chain recombines TRBV4-3 with TRBJ1-3; D is ambiguous. Germline CDR1 is LGHNA and CDR2 is YSLEER. The CDR3 is made up of 16 amino acids. V was shortened by 1 base and J by 0 bases, with 10 bases between the two germline ends. This CDR3 reads CASSQGVRFSGNTIYF. CDR3 in DNA: TGCGCCAGCAGCCAAGGGGTCAGGTTCTCTGGAAACACCATATATTTT.

The chain joins TRBV6-5 to TRBJ2-7; 7 bases agree with TRBD2. Losses at the gene ends were 5 bases for V and 5 bases for J; bases not matched to a gene: 6. Germline V CDR1 and CDR2: MNHEY, SVGAGI. The CDR3 sequence is 13 residues long. This CDR3 is CASSRAGANEQYF. DNA of the CDR3: TGTGCCAGCAGTAGGGCGGGAGCAAACGAGCAGTACTTC.

The genes are TRBV5-1 and TRBJ2-3; 9 nucleotides agree with TRBD2. CDR1 SGHRS and CDR2 YFSETQ come from the germline V gene. This CDR3 comprises 15 residues. V lost 2 bases to trimming and J lost 3 bases; unmatched junction nucleotides: 4. CDR3 amino acids: CASSFYLAGTDTQYF. CDR3 in DNA: TGCGCCAGCAGCTTTTATCTAGCGGGAACAGATACGCAGTATTTT.

V usage is TRBV7-9 and J usage is TRBJ1-2; perhaps TRBD1 as D (5 bases). With 1 base removed from V and 0 bases from J, the gap between germline ends came to 9 bases. Germline assignment: CDR1 SEHNR and CDR2 FQNEAQ (reference sequence). The CDR3 sequence is 15 residues long. CDR3 bases: TGTGCCAGCAGCTTAGATGACAGTGCTAACTATGGCTACACCTTC. Encoded protein: CASSLDDSANYGYTF.

The chain has TRBV4-1 and TRBJ1-6; 10 nucleotides align to TRBD1. V shed 3 bases, J shed 10 bases, and the junction held 6 bases outside the gene matches. This CDR3 region has 15 residues. Germline assignment: CDR1 MGHRA and CDR2 YSYEKL. The CDR3 nucleotides read TGCGCCAGCAGCCACCGGGACAGGGGTCGATCACCCCTCCACTTT. Translation: CASSHRDRGRSPLHF.

The chain uses TRBV11-2 and TRBJ2-3; 7 nucleotides agree with TRBD2. V shed 3 bases and J 2 bases; nucleotides not matched to a gene: 5. Germline loops: CDR1 SGHAT, CDR2 FQNNGV. The CDR3 is made up of 15 amino acids. This CDR3 reads CASSFSGGATDTQYF. The CDR3 nucleotides read TGTGCCAGCAGCTTCTCGGGAGGAGCCACAGATACGCAGTATTTT.

This clone was seen just once. This chain connects TRBV30 to TRBJ2-2; 13 bases align to TRBD2. CDR1 is GTSNPN, CDR2 SVGIG, per germline (reference sequence). The ends lost 4 bases at V and 1 base at J; junction bases unmatched: 9. CDR3 size: 18 residues. CDR3 DNA: TGTGCCTGGACCAAAAGGGGACTAGCGGGAATGAACACCGGGGAGCTGTTTTTT. Amino acids: CAWTKRGLAGMNTGELFF.

V gene TRBV6-2 or TRBV6-3 combines with J gene TRBJ2-2; unclear D gene. The CDR3 is 17 amino acids. Trimming shortened V by 2 bases and J by 1 base, and 14 bases separated the two germline ends. CDR1 is MNHEY and CDR2 is SVGEGT in the germline V gene. CDR3 sequence reads: CASSYPRRRRNTGELFF. In DNA form, the CDR3 reads TGTGCCAGCAGTTACCCCCGGCGCCGGAGGAACACCGGGGAGCTGTTTTTT.